This is a list of T cell receptor beta chains from one sample in a study of regulatory T cells in long-lasting Graves disease. TCRdb reprocessed the multiplex PCR reads with MiXCR, giving one entry per CDR3 protein. Among roughly 250,000 distinct CDR3 sequences listed, around 18% were seen once. Separately, the same data were catalogued under a study of T cells in Graves' hyperthyroidism and ophthalmopathy.

The sequencing here drew on peripheral blood mononuclear cells (PBMCs), taken at new diagnosis, from a patient treated with antithyroid drugs. The source of these receptors is a woman in her 30s with Graves disease. Both conserved end residues are part of each CDR3. D genes are given only for firm matches. Clone sizes are given selectively: once, few, many, or a class where the clone is expanded.

CDR3nt | CDR3aa | d_gene | j_gene | abundance | v_gene
TGTGCCAGCAGAACCGGCGGTCTAGCCTCCTACGAGCAGTACTTC | CASRTGGLASYEQYF | - | TRBJ2-7 | - | TRBV28
TGTGCCATCAGTGAGACTGGGACTAGCGGGGCCTACGAGCAGTACTTC | CAISETGTSGAYEQYF | TRBD2 | TRBJ2-7 | - | TRBV10-3
TGCAGTGCTAGCAGCCATACTGAAGCTTTCTTT | CSASSHTEAFF | - | TRBJ1-1 | many | TRBV20-1
TGTGCCAGCAGTCCCGGTCCTACCTACGAGCAGTACTTC | CASSPGPTYEQYF | - | TRBJ2-7 | many | TRBV27
TGCGCCAGCAGTGACACCGGGACTGTTCTAAACACAGATACGCAGTATTTT | CASSDTGTVLNTDTQYF | - | TRBJ2-3 | many | TRBV10-1
TGTGCCAGCCGTCGAGACTCGACAGGCTATAATTCACCCCTCCACTTT | CASRRDSTGYNSPLHF | - | TRBJ1-6 | many | TRBV27
TGTGCCAGCAGCTTTGATAGCGGGGGATACAATGAGCAGTTCTTC | CASSFDSGGYNEQFF | TRBD2 | TRBJ2-1 | many | TRBV11-1
TGTGCCAGCTCACCGGGACTCGTTAACTACGAGCAGTACTTC | CASSPGLVNYEQYF | - | TRBJ2-7 | many | TRBV18
TGTGCCAGCAGCCAAGTTTATAGCGGTAATTACTACAATGAGCAGTTCTTC | CASSQVYSGNYYNEQFF | - | TRBJ2-1 | many | TRBV3-1
TGTGCCAGCAGCATGAGACAGGGCAATTCACCCCTCCACTTT | CASSMRQGNSPLHF | TRBD1 | TRBJ1-6 | many | TRBV11-2
TGTGCCAGCAGGGCCGGGACAGGGGGCGCATCTAATGAAAAACTGTTTTTT | CASRAGTGGASNEKLFF | TRBD1 | TRBJ1-4 | - | TRBV2
TGTGCCAGCAGCTTGGGCCACAATGAGCAGTTCTTC | CASSLGHNEQFF | - | TRBJ2-1 | many | TRBV5-4
TGTGCCAGCAGTCCCGACAGGGTTCCGGGTACGCAGTATTTT | CASSPDRVPGTQYF | TRBD1 | TRBJ2-3 | - | TRBV27
TGTGCCAGCAGCCCGGACAGAAGCACTGAAGCTTTCTTT | CASSPDRSTEAFF | - | TRBJ1-1 | many | TRBV18
TGCGCCAGCAGGACGGGACAGCAGAATGAAAAACTGTTTTTT | CASRTGQQNEKLFF | TRBD1 | TRBJ1-4 | many | TRBV5-1
TGCAGTGCCTTTTTAATGGGGGAGAGTATGGGCACTGAAGCTTTCTTT | CSAFLMGESMGTEAFF | - | TRBJ1-1 | many | TRBV20-1
TGTGCCACCGGGGCCAGACAGGGGGCCGGGGAGCTGTTTTTT | CATGARQGAGELFF | TRBD1 | TRBJ2-2 | many | TRBV13